The clone carrying this T cell receptor beta chain was detected once. The data are from a study of cytomegalovirus exposure and HLA in healthy donors. PCR employed 60 Vbeta and 13 Jbeta primers. Repertoires were generated with immunoSEQ multiplex PCR, while TCRdb's copy carries only in-frame clones and drops some. The sample consists of about 230,000 clones, around 80% of them appearing once. Germline V gives CDR1 MNHEY, CDR2 SMNVEV (reference sequence). The CDR3 has 14 amino acids. The sequence was obtained from a boy aged 10-17 years in good health and CMV-seronegative. Input material: PBMCs. The rearrangement joins TRBV27 to TRBJ2-5; no reliable D call. The last part of the DNA fits TRBJ2-7 better; the J call may be wrong. In nucleotides, the CDR3 is TGTGCCAGCAGTTTAGGCGGCAGCTCCTACGAGCAGTACTTC. Protein product: CASSLGGSSYEQYF.